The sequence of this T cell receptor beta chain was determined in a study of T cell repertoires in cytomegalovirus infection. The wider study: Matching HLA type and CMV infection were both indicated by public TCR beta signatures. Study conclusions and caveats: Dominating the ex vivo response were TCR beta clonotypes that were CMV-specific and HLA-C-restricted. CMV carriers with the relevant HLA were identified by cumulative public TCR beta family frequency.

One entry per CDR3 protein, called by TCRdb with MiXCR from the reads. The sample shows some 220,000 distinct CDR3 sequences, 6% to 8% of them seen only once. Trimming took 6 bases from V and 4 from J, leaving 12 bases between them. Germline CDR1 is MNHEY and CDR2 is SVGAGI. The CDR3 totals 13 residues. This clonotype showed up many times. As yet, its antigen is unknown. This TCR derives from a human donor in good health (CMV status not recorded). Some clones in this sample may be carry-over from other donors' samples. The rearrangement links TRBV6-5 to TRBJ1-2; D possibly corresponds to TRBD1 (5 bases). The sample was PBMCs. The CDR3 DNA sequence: TGTGCCAGCAGACCGGGGGTGATCTATGGCTACACCTTC. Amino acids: CASRPGVIYGYTF.